Listed below are T cell receptor beta chains from one sample, sequenced in a study of blood T cell repertoires in COVID-19. Repertoires were generated with immunoSEQ multiplex PCR, while TCRdb's copy carries only in-frame clones and drops some. This table holds approximately 400,000 clones, around four fifths found once. The sequencing sample was made of PBMCs or T cells enriched from blood (not recorded which). The receptors come from a woman aged 45 to 65 who had recovered from COVID-19. CDR3s include the opening cysteine and the closing phenylalanine or tryptophan. D genes are given only for firm matches. Clone sizes are given selectively: once, few, many, or a class where the clone is expanded.

>TRBV3-1/TRBV3-2|-|-|TRBJ1-3
CASSHIGTPDHSGNTIYF
TGTGCCAGCAGCCATATCGGGACACCTGATCACTCTGGAAACACCATATATTTT
>TRBV24-1|TRBD1|-|TRBJ2-7
CATSEIQGPSSYEQYF
TGTGCCACCAGTGAAATACAGGGGCCGAGCTCCTACGAGCAGTACTTC
>TRBV7-2|-|-|TRBJ1-5
CASELSGRGDQPQHF
TGTGCCAGCGAACTTAGTGGCAGAGGCGATCAGCCCCAGCATTTT
>TRBV5-1|TRBD1|-|TRBJ1-4
CASSPGQRNEKLFF
TGCGCCAGCAGCCCGGGACAGAGAAATGAAAAACTGTTTTTT
>TRBV12-3/TRBV12-4|-|-|TRBJ1-3
CASSRDSGNTIYF
TGTGCCAGCAGTCGGGACTCTGGAAACACCATATATTTT
>TRBV7-9|-|-|TRBJ2-1
CASSSVQNEQFF
TGTGCCAGCAGCTCCGTCCAGAATGAGCAGTTCTTC
>TRBV7-3|-|-|TRBJ1-3
CASSPNPGLSSGNTIYF
TGTGCCAGCAGCCCCAACCCGGGTCTTTCCTCTGGAAACACCATATATTTT
>TRBV10-3|TRBD1|once|TRBJ2-7
CATGGTGPHEQYF
TGTGCCACCGGTGGGACAGGGCCCCACGAGCAGTACTTC
>TRBV5-5|-|once|TRBJ1-2
CASSLSSYGYTF
TGTGCCAGCAGCTTGTCCAGCTATGGCTACACCTTC
>TRBV4-1|-|-|TRBJ2-5
CASSHTSTAQETQYF
TGCGCCAGCAGCCATACATCGACAGCTCAAGAGACCCAGTACTTC
>TRBV4-2|TRBD2|few|TRBJ2-7
CASSQSPQGTSGLYEQYF
TGTGCCAGCAGCCAATCTCCCCAAGGGACTAGCGGGCTTTACGAGCAGTACTTC
>TRBV7-2|-|-|TRBJ1-1
CASSFSSTEAFF
TGTGCCAGCAGCTTTTCGAGCACTGAAGCTTTCTTT
>TRBV5-1|-|-|TRBJ2-7
CASSFLTPLSRAYEQYF
TGCGCCAGCAGCTTTTTGACACCACTTTCTCGCGCCTACGAGCAGTACTTC
>TRBV6-5|TRBD1|-|TRBJ1-1
CASSFGTGKEAFF
TGTGCCAGCAGTTTTGGGACAGGCAAAGAAGCTTTCTTT
>TRBV7-9|-|-|TRBJ1-1
CASSQVFTEAFF
TGTGCCAGCAGCCAGGTCTTTACTGAAGCTTTCTTT
>TRBV27|-|-|TRBJ2-6
CASSSWRGGSGANVLTF
TGTGCCAGCAGTTCGTGGAGGGGAGGCTCTGGGGCCAACGTCCTGACTTTC
>TRBV7-2|-|-|TRBJ1-2
CASSLSGRGPTYGYTF
TGTGCCAGCAGCTTATCGGGCAGGGGCCCCACTTATGGCTACACCTTC
>TRBV30|TRBD1|-|TRBJ2-7
CACILRGRSYEQYF
TGTGCCTGCATTCTCAGGGGGAGATCCTACGAGCAGTACTTC
>TRBV5-1|TRBD2|-|TRBJ2-7
CASSLGRGGPYEQYF
TGCGCCAGCAGCTTGGGGCGGGGGGGCCCCTACGAGCAGTACTTC
>TRBV28|-|-|TRBJ1-2
CASSRMRAGYTF
TGTGCCAGCAGCCGCATGAGAGCGGGCTACACCTTC
>TRBV10-3|-|-|TRBJ1-5
CVTQGGSNQPQHF
TGTGTCACCCAAGGGGGTAGCAATCAGCCCCAGCATTTT
>TRBV6-4|TRBD2|few|TRBJ2-1
CASSALAGVGNEQFF
TGTGCCAGCAGTGCCCTAGCGGGAGTTGGGAATGAGCAGTTCTTC
>TRBV5-4|-|-|TRBJ2-7
CASSLGAKQYF
TGTGCCAGCAGCTTGGGGGCAAAGCAGTACTTC
>TRBV30|TRBD1|once|TRBJ2-7
CARSIQGVAGEQYF
TGTGCCCGCTCTATCCAGGGGGTTGCGGGCGAGCAGTACTTC
>TRBV18|-|few|TRBJ1-4
CASSPPPGGEKLFF
TGTGCCAGCTCACCACCCCCGGGGGGGGAAAAACTGTTTTTT
>TRBV6-2/TRBV6-3|-|-|TRBJ2-3
CASSTNIAQYF
TGTGCCAGCAGTACGAACATTGCGCAGTATTTT
>TRBV27|TRBD2|-|TRBJ2-7
CASSPFPVAGGPSEQYF
TGTGCCAGCAGCCCCTTTCCAGTCGCGGGAGGGCCGAGTGAGCAGTACTTC
>TRBV9|-|-|TRBJ1-2
CASSVADPWPIETGGYTF
TGTGCCAGCAGCGTAGCCGACCCCTGGCCGATCGAAACGGGTGGCTACACCTTC
>TRBV10-3|TRBD1|-|TRBJ2-2
CAISEDKRTGKTGELFF
TGTGCCATCAGTGAGGACAAACGGACAGGGAAGACCGGGGAGCTGTTTTTT
>TRBV19|TRBD1|-|TRBJ1-3
CASSIEGAGQAASGNTIYF
TGTGCCAGTAGTATAGAGGGGGCGGGACAGGCCGCCTCTGGAAACACCATATATTTT
>TRBV5-6|-|-|TRBJ1-2
CASSLGGSYGYTF
TGTGCCAGCAGCTTGGGCGGTAGCTATGGCTACACCTTC
>TRBV2|TRBD1|-|TRBJ2-7
CASTRLGTGRISSEQYF
TGTGCCAGCACCCGTCTTGGGACAGGGAGAATCTCCTCCGAGCAGTACTTC
>TRBV5-6|-|once|TRBJ2-1
CASSFQGANEQFF
TGTGCCAGCAGCTTTCAAGGGGCAAATGAGCAGTTCTTC
>TRBV9|-|-|TRBJ2-7
CASSAPYGEQYF
TGTGCCAGCAGCGCTCCGTACGGCGAGCAGTACTTC
>TRBV7-2|-|-|TRBJ2-7
CASSFGLNSYEQYF
TGTGCCAGCAGCTTTGGACTAAACAGCTACGAGCAGTACTTC
>TRBV7-6|TRBD1|-|TRBJ1-3
CASSSPGGSGNTIYF
TGTGCCAGCAGCTCCCCAGGGGGATCTGGAAACACCATATATTTT
>TRBV6-5|-|-|TRBJ2-3
CASSYSGAPTDTQYF
TGTGCCAGCAGTTACTCGGGGGCGCCCACAGATACGCAGTATTTT
>TRBV11-3|-|-|TRBJ1-1
CASSLVTMNTEAFF
TGTGCCAGCAGCTTAGTTACAATGAACACTGAAGCTTTCTTT
>TRBV25-1|TRBD1|-|TRBJ1-6
CASSEVSGGNSPLHF
TGTGCCAGCAGTGAGGTTTCAGGGGGGAATTCTCCCCTCCACTTT
>TRBV5-5|TRBD1|-|TRBJ1-4
CASSPAGTGGAGANEKLFF
TGTGCCAGCAGCCCGGCCGGGACAGGGGGGGCGGGTGCTAATGAAAAACTGTTTTTT
>TRBV7-2|-|-|TRBJ1-1
CASSLLGGNTEAFF
TGTGCCAGCAGCCTGCTCGGGGGGAACACTGAAGCTTTCTTT
>TRBV4-3|TRBD2|-|TRBJ2-6
CASSLLSGVSSGANVLTF
TGCGCCAGCAGCCTCCTGAGCGGGGTTAGCTCTGGGGCCAACGTCCTGACTTTC
>TRBV3-1/TRBV3-2|-|-|TRBJ1-5
CASSLQLNQPQHF
TGTGCCAGCAGCCTCCAACTCAATCAGCCCCAGCATTTT
>TRBV5-1|TRBD1|-|TRBJ1-2
CASRQQGAGGYTF
TGCGCCAGCAGGCAACAGGGGGCAGGTGGCTACACCTTC
>TRBV4-1|-|-|TRBJ2-3
CASSQDFGGTYTDTQYF
TGCGCCAGCAGCCAAGATTTCGGCGGGACTTACACAGATACGCAGTATTTT
>TRBV29-1|-|-|TRBJ1-2
CSGASGEGYTF
TGCAGCGGCGCCTCAGGGGAAGGCTACACCTTC
>TRBV7-2|TRBD1|few|TRBJ1-4
CASSLGGTATDEKLFF
TGTGCCAGCAGCTTAGGAGGGACAGCAACCGATGAAAAACTGTTTTTT
>TRBV6-1|-|-|TRBJ1-1
CASSEAAGVSAFF
TGTGCCAGCAGTGAAGCGGCAGGGGTATCGGCTTTCTTT
>TRBV25-1|-|-|TRBJ1-4
CASSESGHLSDEKLFF
TGTGCCAGCAGTGAATCGGGACACCTCTCGGATGAAAAACTGTTTTTT
>TRBV6-1|TRBD1|-|TRBJ2-7
CASSERARGNEQYF
TGTGCCAGCAGTGAACGGGCCAGGGGGAACGAGCAGTACTTC
>TRBV2|TRBD1|-|TRBJ2-7
CASRPGQSSYEQYF
TGTGCCAGCAGACCGGGACAGAGCTCCTACGAGCAGTACTTC